A selection of T cell receptor beta chains follows, all from one sample in a study of post-analysis software for immune sequencing data. TCRdb redid the calling of the PCR reads with MiXCR, one entry per CDR3 protein. The sample lists about 500,000 distinct CDR3 sequences, roughly 45% occurring once. The sample comprised blood. These receptors originate from a girl aged 5 to 17 with multiple sclerosis. The CDR3 runs from the conserved cysteine through the conserved F or W. The D gene is left open where the match is weak. The size field is filled for only some rows; it gives once, few, many or a size class.

abundance: -; v_gene: TRBV5-5; j_gene: TRBJ2-1; d_gene: -; CDR3aa: CASSLGVGNEQFF; CDR3nt: TGTGCCAGCAGCTTGGGGGTGGGGAATGAGCAGTTCTTC
abundance: -; v_gene: TRBV28; j_gene: TRBJ2-1; d_gene: TRBD2; CDR3aa: CASGRPGTSGVYNEQFF; CDR3nt: TGTGCCAGCGGACGTCCCGGGACTAGCGGTGTGTACAATGAGCAGTTCTTC
abundance: -; v_gene: TRBV12-3/TRBV12-4; j_gene: TRBJ2-5; d_gene: TRBD2; CDR3aa: CASSFFVAGEVETQYF; CDR3nt: TGTGCCAGCAGTTTTTTTGTAGCGGGGGAGGTGGAGACCCAGTACTTC
abundance: few; v_gene: TRBV6-5; j_gene: TRBJ2-7; d_gene: -; CDR3aa: CASSSGETNYEQYF; CDR3nt: TGTGCCAGCAGTTCGGGTGAGACCAACTACGAGCAGTACTTC
abundance: -; v_gene: TRBV4-3; j_gene: TRBJ1-4; d_gene: -; CDR3aa: CASSRSATNEKLFF; CDR3nt: TGCGCCAGCAGCCGAAGTGCAACTAATGAAAAACTGTTTTTT
abundance: -; v_gene: TRBV9; j_gene: TRBJ2-1; d_gene: -; CDR3aa: CASSVSGTVNEQFF; CDR3nt: TGTGCCAGCAGCGTTAGCGGGACAGTCAATGAGCAGTTCTTC
abundance: -; v_gene: TRBV7-8; j_gene: TRBJ2-5; d_gene: -; CDR3aa: CASSSPRSSQETQYF; CDR3nt: TGTGCCAGCAGCTCGCCGCGTTCGTCCCAAGAGACCCAGTACTTC
abundance: -; v_gene: TRBV28; j_gene: TRBJ2-2; d_gene: TRBD2; CDR3aa: CASSFGLAGGHTGELFF; CDR3nt: TGTGCCAGCAGTTTTGGACTAGCGGGAGGGCACACCGGGGAGCTGTTTTTT
abundance: -; v_gene: TRBV29-1; j_gene: TRBJ2-1; d_gene: TRBD2; CDR3aa: CSVGGLAGGGAYNEQFF; CDR3nt: TGCAGCGTTGGAGGACTAGCGGGAGGGGGGGCCTACAATGAGCAGTTCTTC
abundance: few; v_gene: TRBV12-3/TRBV12-4; j_gene: TRBJ2-3; d_gene: TRBD2; CDR3aa: CASRPLAGGDTDTQYF; CDR3nt: TGTGCCAGCAGACCCCTAGCGGGAGGCGACACAGATACGCAGTATTTT
abundance: -; v_gene: TRBV20-1; j_gene: TRBJ2-3; d_gene: TRBD2; CDR3aa: CSARDLIGRGTDTQYF; CDR3nt: TGCAGTGCTAGAGATCTAATCGGGAGGGGGACAGATACGCAGTATTTT
abundance: few; v_gene: TRBV28; j_gene: TRBJ2-7; d_gene: -; CDR3aa: CASRRAGSSYEQYF; CDR3nt: TGTGCCAGCAGGAGGGCGGGCTCTTCCTACGAGCAGTACTTC
abundance: -; v_gene: TRBV7-2; j_gene: TRBJ1-5; d_gene: TRBD1; CDR3aa: CASSARGSNQPQHF; CDR3nt: TGTGCCAGCAGCGCCAGGGGGAGCAATCAGCCCCAGCATTTT
abundance: -; v_gene: TRBV24-1; j_gene: TRBJ1-1; d_gene: -; CDR3aa: CATSLAGEAFF; CDR3nt: TGTGCCACCAGTCTTGCGGGTGAAGCTTTCTTT
abundance: few; v_gene: TRBV4-1; j_gene: TRBJ2-1; d_gene: -; CDR3aa: CASSQVVGLGNEQFF; CDR3nt: TGCGCCAGCAGCCAAGTAGTTGGGCTGGGGAATGAGCAGTTCTTC
abundance: -; v_gene: TRBV4-2; j_gene: TRBJ2-7; d_gene: -; CDR3aa: CASSQDRGLGGGSEQYF; CDR3nt: TGTGCCAGCAGCCAAGATCGTGGACTAGGAGGGGGGAGCGAGCAGTACTTC
abundance: -; v_gene: TRBV27; j_gene: TRBJ2-1; d_gene: -; CDR3aa: CASISGHEQFF; CDR3nt: TGTGCCAGCATTAGCGGCCATGAGCAGTTCTTC
abundance: -; v_gene: TRBV12-3/TRBV12-4; j_gene: TRBJ2-3; d_gene: -; CDR3aa: CASRRGAADTQYF; CDR3nt: TGTGCCAGCAGACGAGGAGCGGCAGATACGCAGTATTTT
abundance: -; v_gene: TRBV24-1; j_gene: TRBJ2-1; d_gene: -; CDR3aa: CATRDSRNNEQFF; CDR3nt: TGTGCCACCAGGGACAGTAGGAACAATGAGCAGTTCTTC
abundance: -; v_gene: TRBV9; j_gene: TRBJ1-1; d_gene: -; CDR3aa: CASSVEAFF; CDR3nt: TGTGCCAGCAGCGTAGAAGCTTTCTTT
abundance: -; v_gene: TRBV20-1; j_gene: TRBJ1-2; d_gene: -; CDR3aa: CNARVEGGYGYTF; CDR3nt: TGCAATGCTAGAGTGGAGGGAGGCTATGGCTACACCTTC
abundance: few; v_gene: TRBV27; j_gene: TRBJ1-2; d_gene: TRBD1; CDR3aa: CASSVDRGLGYTF; CDR3nt: TGTGCCAGCAGCGTGGACAGGGGGCTCGGCTACACCTTC
abundance: -; v_gene: TRBV7-9; j_gene: TRBJ2-4; d_gene: -; CDR3aa: CASSATGFVGEQYF; CDR3nt: TGTGCCAGCAGCGCCACAGGGTTCGTGGGGGAGCAGTACTTC
abundance: -; v_gene: TRBV18; j_gene: TRBJ2-7; d_gene: TRBD2; CDR3aa: CASSPAGAREQYF; CDR3nt: TGTGCCAGCTCACCGGCGGGAGCCCGGGAGCAGTACTTC
abundance: -; v_gene: TRBV7-2; j_gene: TRBJ2-3; d_gene: TRBD2; CDR3aa: CASSLPSGRALSTPADTQYF; CDR3nt: TGTGCCAGCAGCTTACCTAGCGGGAGGGCCCTTAGTACCCCGGCAGATACGCAGTATTTT
abundance: -; v_gene: TRBV28; j_gene: TRBJ2-5; d_gene: -; CDR3aa: CASSLSWETQYF; CDR3nt: TGTGCCAGCAGTTTAAGTTGGGAGACCCAGTACTTC
abundance: -; v_gene: TRBV12-3/TRBV12-4; j_gene: TRBJ1-5; d_gene: -; CDR3aa: CASSFWGASNQPQHF; CDR3nt: TGTGCCAGCAGTTTTTGGGGGGCAAGCAATCAGCCCCAGCATTTT
abundance: -; v_gene: TRBV7-3; j_gene: TRBJ2-5; d_gene: TRBD2; CDR3aa: CARSPPREETQYF; CDR3nt: TGTGCCCGCAGCCCACCGCGGGAGGAGACCCAGTACTTC
abundance: few; v_gene: TRBV28; j_gene: TRBJ2-7; d_gene: TRBD1; CDR3aa: CASIGQGAYEQYF; CDR3nt: TGTGCCAGCATCGGACAGGGTGCCTACGAGCAGTACTTC
abundance: -; v_gene: TRBV29-1; j_gene: TRBJ2-7; d_gene: -; CDR3aa: CSVRIHAGRAHEQYF; CDR3nt: TGCAGCGTCCGGATCCACGCCGGCCGCGCCCACGAGCAGTACTTC
abundance: -; v_gene: TRBV6-5; j_gene: TRBJ1-5; d_gene: -; CDR3aa: CASSFDGSQPQHF; CDR3nt: TGTGCCAGCAGTTTCGACGGAAGTCAGCCCCAGCATTTT
abundance: few; v_gene: TRBV12-3/TRBV12-4; j_gene: TRBJ1-1; d_gene: TRBD1; CDR3aa: CASIDRVFAEAFF; CDR3nt: TGTGCCAGCATTGACAGGGTCTTTGCTGAAGCTTTCTTT
abundance: few; v_gene: TRBV5-1; j_gene: TRBJ2-3; d_gene: TRBD2; CDR3aa: CASSLVAGADTDTQYF; CDR3nt: TGCGCCAGCAGCTTGGTAGCGGGAGCCGACACAGATACGCAGTATTTT
abundance: once; v_gene: TRBV5-1; j_gene: TRBJ2-1; d_gene: -; CDR3aa: CASSLGDLNLENNEQFF; CDR3nt: TGCGCCAGCAGCTTAGGAGACCTTAACCTCGAAAACAATGAGCAGTTCTTC
abundance: few; v_gene: TRBV5-1; j_gene: TRBJ2-7; d_gene: TRBD2; CDR3aa: CASSSGGYSENEQYF; CDR3nt: TGCGCCAGCAGCTCGGGGGGATACTCAGAAAACGAGCAGTACTTC
abundance: -; v_gene: TRBV27; j_gene: TRBJ2-4; d_gene: TRBD2; CDR3aa: CASRRLAGEGGGKNIQYF; CDR3nt: TGTGCCAGCCGAAGACTAGCGGGAGAAGGCGGCGGCAAAAACATTCAGTACTTC
abundance: -; v_gene: TRBV11-3; j_gene: TRBJ2-4; d_gene: TRBD1; CDR3aa: CASSFGTGEGDIQYF; CDR3nt: TGTGCCAGCAGCTTTGGGACAGGGGAGGGGGACATTCAGTACTTC
abundance: few; v_gene: TRBV10-3; j_gene: TRBJ2-5; d_gene: -; CDR3aa: CAISESAARGRETQYF; CDR3nt: TGTGCCATCAGTGAGTCGGCTGCAAGAGGAAGGGAGACCCAGTACTTC
abundance: -; v_gene: TRBV12-3/TRBV12-4; j_gene: TRBJ2-5; d_gene: -; CDR3aa: CASSPRTVAETQYF; CDR3nt: TGTGCCAGCAGCCCCCGGACAGTGGCGGAGACCCAGTACTTC